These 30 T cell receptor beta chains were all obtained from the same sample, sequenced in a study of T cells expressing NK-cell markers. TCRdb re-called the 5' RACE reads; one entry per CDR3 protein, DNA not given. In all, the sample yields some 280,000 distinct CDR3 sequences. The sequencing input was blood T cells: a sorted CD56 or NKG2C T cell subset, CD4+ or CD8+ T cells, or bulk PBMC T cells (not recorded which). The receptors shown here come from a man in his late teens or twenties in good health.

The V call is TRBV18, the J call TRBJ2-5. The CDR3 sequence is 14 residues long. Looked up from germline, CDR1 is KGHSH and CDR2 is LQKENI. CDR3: CASSRREIQETQYF.

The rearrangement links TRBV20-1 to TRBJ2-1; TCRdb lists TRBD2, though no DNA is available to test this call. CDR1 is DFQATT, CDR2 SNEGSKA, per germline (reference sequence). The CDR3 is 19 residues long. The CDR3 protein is CSARGSGTSGRAGYNEQFF.

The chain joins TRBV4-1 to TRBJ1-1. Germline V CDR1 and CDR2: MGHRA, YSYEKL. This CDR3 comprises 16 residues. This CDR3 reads CASSHRIQTGNTEAFF.

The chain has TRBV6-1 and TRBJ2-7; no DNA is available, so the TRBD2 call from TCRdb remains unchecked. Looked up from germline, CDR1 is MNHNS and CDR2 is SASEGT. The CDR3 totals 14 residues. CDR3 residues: CASGRGTPLYEQYF.

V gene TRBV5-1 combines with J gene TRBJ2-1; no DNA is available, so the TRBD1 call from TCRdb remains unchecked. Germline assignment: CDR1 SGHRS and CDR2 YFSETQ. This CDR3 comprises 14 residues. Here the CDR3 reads CASSLGRGGDEQFF.

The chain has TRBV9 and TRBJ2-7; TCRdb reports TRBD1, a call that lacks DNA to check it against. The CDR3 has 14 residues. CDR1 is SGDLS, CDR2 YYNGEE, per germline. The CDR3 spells CASSVGPDTYEQYF.

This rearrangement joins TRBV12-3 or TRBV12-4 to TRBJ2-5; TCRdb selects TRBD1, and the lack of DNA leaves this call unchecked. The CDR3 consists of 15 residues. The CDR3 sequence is CASSRHLTGQETQYF.

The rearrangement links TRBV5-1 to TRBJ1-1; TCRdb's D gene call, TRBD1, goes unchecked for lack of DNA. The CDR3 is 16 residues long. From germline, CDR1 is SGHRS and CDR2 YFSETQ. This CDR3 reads CASSLVYRGRNTEAFF.

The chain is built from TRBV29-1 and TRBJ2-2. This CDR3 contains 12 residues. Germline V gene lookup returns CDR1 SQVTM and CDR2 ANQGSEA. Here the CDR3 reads CSAYLNTGELFF.

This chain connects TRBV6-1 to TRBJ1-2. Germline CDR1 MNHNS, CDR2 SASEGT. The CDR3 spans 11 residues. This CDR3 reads CASMFYYGYTF.

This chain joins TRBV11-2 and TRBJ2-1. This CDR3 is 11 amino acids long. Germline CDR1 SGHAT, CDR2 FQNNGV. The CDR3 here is CASSLTREQFF.

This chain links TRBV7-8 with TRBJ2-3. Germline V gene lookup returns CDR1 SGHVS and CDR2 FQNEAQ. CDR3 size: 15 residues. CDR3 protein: CASSLARRDTDTQYF. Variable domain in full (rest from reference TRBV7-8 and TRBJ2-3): GAGVSQSPRYKVAKRGQDVALRCDPISGHVSLFWYQQALGQGPEFLTYFQNEAQLDKSGLPSDRFFAERPEGSVSTLKIQRTQQEDSAVYLCASSLARRDTDTQYFGPGTRLTVL.

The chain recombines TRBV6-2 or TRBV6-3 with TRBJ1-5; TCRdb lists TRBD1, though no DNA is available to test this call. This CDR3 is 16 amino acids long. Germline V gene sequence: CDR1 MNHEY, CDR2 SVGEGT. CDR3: CASSRGVEVSNQPQHF.

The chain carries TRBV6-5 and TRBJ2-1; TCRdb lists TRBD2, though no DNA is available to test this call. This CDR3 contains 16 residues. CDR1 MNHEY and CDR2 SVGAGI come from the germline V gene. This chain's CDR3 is CASSYEASGNRNEQFF.

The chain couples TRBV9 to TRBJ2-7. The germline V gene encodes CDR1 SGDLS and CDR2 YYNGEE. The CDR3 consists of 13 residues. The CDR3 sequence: CASSVELSSEQYF.

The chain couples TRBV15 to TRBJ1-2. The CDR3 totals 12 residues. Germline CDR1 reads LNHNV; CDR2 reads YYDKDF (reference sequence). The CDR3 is CATSREPYGYTF.

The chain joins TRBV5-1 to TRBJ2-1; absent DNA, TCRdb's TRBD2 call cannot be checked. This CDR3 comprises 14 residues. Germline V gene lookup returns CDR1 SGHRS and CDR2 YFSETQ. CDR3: CASRLDGRDNEQFF.

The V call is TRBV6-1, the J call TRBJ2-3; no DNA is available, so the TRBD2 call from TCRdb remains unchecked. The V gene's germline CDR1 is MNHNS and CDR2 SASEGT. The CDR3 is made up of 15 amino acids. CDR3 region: CASKSPGLELRAQYF.

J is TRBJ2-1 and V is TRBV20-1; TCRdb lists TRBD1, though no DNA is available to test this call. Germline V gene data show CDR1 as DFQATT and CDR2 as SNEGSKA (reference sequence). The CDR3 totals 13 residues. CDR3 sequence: CSASEDPDNEQFF.

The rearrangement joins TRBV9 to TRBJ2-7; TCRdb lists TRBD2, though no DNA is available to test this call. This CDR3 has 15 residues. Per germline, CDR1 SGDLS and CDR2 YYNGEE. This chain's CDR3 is CASSVSLDPSYEQYF.

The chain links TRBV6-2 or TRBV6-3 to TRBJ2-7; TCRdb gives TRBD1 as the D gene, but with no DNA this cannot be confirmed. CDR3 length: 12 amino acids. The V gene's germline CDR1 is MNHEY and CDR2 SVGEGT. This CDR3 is CASSQDRGLEYF.

CDR3 sequence: CATSRAGAGGREDTQYF. The V call is TRBV15, the J call TRBJ2-3; checking the TCRdb D call of TRBD2 is not possible without DNA. The length of the CDR3 is 17 residues. Germline assignment: CDR1 LNHNV and CDR2 YYDKDF (reference sequence). Based on the CDR3 plus reference TRBV15 and TRBJ2-3, the full variable domain is DAMVIQNPRYQVTQFGKPVTLSCSQTLNHNVMYWYQQKSSQAPKLLFHYYDKDFNNEADTPDNFQSRRPNTSFCFLDIRSPGLGDTAMYLCATSRAGAGGREDTQYFGPGTRLTVL.

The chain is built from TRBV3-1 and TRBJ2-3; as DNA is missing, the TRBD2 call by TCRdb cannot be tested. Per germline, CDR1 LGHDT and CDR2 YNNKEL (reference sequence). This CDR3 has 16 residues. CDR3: CASSQEGGTYTDTQYF.

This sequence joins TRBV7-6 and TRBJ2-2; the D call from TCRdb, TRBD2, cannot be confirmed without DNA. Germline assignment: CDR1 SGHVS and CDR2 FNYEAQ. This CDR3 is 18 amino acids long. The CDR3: CASSLALPGGTNTGELFF.

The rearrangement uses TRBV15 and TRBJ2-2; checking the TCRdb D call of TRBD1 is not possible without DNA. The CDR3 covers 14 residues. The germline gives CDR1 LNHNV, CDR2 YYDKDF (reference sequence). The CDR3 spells CATSTRVGAGELFF.

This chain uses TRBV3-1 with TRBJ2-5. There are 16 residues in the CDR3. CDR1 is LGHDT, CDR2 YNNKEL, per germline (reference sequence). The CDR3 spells CASSQDLGWGQETQYF.

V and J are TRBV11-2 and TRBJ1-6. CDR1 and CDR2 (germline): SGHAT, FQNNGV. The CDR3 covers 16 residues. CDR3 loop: CASSLEGSKIASPLHF. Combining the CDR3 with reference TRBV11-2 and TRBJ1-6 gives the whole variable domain EAGVAQSPRYKIIEKRQSVAFWCNPISGHATLYWYQQILGQGPKLLIQFQNNGVVDDSQLPKDRFSAERLKGVDSTLKIQPAKLEDSAVYLCASSLEGSKIASPLHFGNGTRLTVT.

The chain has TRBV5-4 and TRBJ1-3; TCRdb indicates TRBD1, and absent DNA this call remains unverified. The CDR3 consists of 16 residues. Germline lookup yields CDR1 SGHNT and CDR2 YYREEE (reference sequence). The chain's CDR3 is CASSLPGQEAGNTIYF. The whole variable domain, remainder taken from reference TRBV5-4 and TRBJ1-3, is ETGVTQSPTHLIKTRGQQVTLRCSSQSGHNTVSWYQQALGQGPQFIFQYYREEENGRGNFPPRFSGLQFPNYSSELNVNALELDDSALYLCASSLPGQEAGNTIYFGEGSWLTVV.

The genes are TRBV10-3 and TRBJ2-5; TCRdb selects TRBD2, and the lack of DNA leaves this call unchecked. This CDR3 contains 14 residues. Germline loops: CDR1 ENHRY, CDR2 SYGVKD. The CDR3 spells CAISRTSGQETQYF.

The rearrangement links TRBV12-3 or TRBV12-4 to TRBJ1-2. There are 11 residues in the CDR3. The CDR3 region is CASSPDYGYTF.